The T cell receptor beta chain under discussion was sequenced for a study of vaccination and CD4 T cells after COVID-19. Study information: Samples were taken after vaccination, a median of about 79 days after dose two, with a range of 14 to 241.

Study findings and constraints: For SARS-CoV-2-reactive clonotypes, the median went from 21 to 38, a nonsignificant increase.

Once obtained from cultured CD4+ T cells, the DNA was sequenced using the Oncomine TCR Beta short-read assay. Genomic DNA was extracted from cultured CD4+ T cells. TCRdb re-derived calls from the PCR reads in MiXCR, one entry per CDR3 protein. The data contain about 16,000 distinct CDR3 sequences, around 53% of them singletons. As concerns this clonotype: No antigen is known for it.

Treatment noted: approximately nine-day PBMC culture with coronavirus spike peptide pools or control peptides (ViraFEST assay). First, ViraFEST expanded antigen-specific T cells with peptide pools, and next it sequenced the TCRs. CDR1 and CDR2 from the germline V gene are DFQATT and SNEGSKA (reference sequence). The CDR3 runs to 13 residues. V gave up 1 base and J gave up 3 bases, with 7 bases separating them. This TCR came from a human donor who had recovered from COVID-19. The sample in question was CD4+ T cells from blood, cultured in vitro, obtained before SARS-CoV-2 vaccination. This chain connects TRBV20-1 to TRBJ1-5, with D unclear. CDR3 nucleotides: TGCAGTGCTAGAGGCAGCATCAATCAGCCCCAGCATTTT. Translation: CSARGSINQPQHF.